By sample fraction, the clone carrying this T cell receptor beta chain is medium-sized (0.01 to 0.1%). The antigen is not known. The data were obtained in a study of coeliac disease. General study findings and limits: Only 1 of 6 controls, but about 55% of the 18 coeliac samples, showed published gliadin-specific TRB sequences.

Here immunoSEQ multiplex PCR was the method, and the copy in TCRdb shows in-frame clones only, minus some. The data hold several thousand clones, with roughly 72% observed a single time. The sequence derives from a man between 18 and 35 years old with celiac disease on a gluten-free diet. The source material was lymphocytes from the gut lamina propria.

The CDR3 is CASSPGSHEQYF. DNA of the CDR3: TGTGCCAGCAGCCCCGGGAGCCACGAGCAGTACTTC. The rearrangement links TRBV11-1 to TRBJ2-7; possible D gene TRBD2, 6 bases. Trimming stripped 5 bases from V and 5 bases from J, with 10 bases between. The CDR3 is 12 amino acids. Looked up from germline, CDR1 is SGHAT and CDR2 is FQDESV (reference sequence).